This T cell receptor (beta chain) was captured by sequencing in a study of CD8 T cells in Susac syndrome. It was negative isolation that provided the CD8+ and CD4+ T cells, whereas TEMRA cells were enriched by FACS. Reverse transcription of roughly 0.5 to 1 ug RNA was carried out with random hexamers. An immunoSEQ multiplex PCR generated amplified TCR beta CDR3 products spanning 54 Vbeta and 13 Jbeta. In TCRdb, the immunoSEQ multiplex PCR reads were re-called with MiXCR into one record per CDR3 protein. The sample holds about 80,000 distinct CDR3 sequences, roughly 93% seen once. Germline V gives CDR1 DFQATT, CDR2 SNEGSKA (reference sequence). The CDR3 sequence is 14 residues long. Trimming took 4 bases from V and 5 from J, leaving 14 bases between them.

This rearrangement joins TRBV20-1 to TRBJ1-4, with a weak D call TRBD1 (6 bases). Material for sequencing was CD8+ T cells from PBMCs. The TCR comes from a human donor in good health. CDR3 in amino acids: CSAKAGDPNEKLFF. The CDR3 nucleotides are TGCAGTGCTAAGGCAGGGGACCCAAATGAAAAACTGTTTTTT.